This T cell receptor beta chain was captured in a study of shared clonotypes between healthy human individuals. Study-wide results and limits: Sample collection involved blood only; tissue repertoires are likely different. Represented diversity (both genetic and exposure-history) was limited by the small number of donors.

Note on this clone: No antigen is known for it.

The assay was immunoSEQ multiplex PCR, and TCRdb's table has in-frame clones only and misses some. Among about 2.4 million clones listed, 80% to 95% were seen once. Trimming pared 3 bases from V and 6 bases from J, leaving 9 bases between. CDR1 and CDR2 from the germline V gene are SGHVS and FQNEAQ. This CDR3 has 12 amino acids. This TCR came from a young man in good health. Some clones in this sample may be carry-over from other donors' samples. The chain joins TRBV7-8 to TRBJ2-7; D is undetermined. Sequencing was done on a sample of naive CD4+ T cells from PBMCs. This sample's subset: CD45RA+ positively selected. The CDR3 region is CASSFTLGEQYF. The DNA of the CDR3 is TGTGCCAGCAGCTTCACCCTCGGCGAGCAGTACTTC.